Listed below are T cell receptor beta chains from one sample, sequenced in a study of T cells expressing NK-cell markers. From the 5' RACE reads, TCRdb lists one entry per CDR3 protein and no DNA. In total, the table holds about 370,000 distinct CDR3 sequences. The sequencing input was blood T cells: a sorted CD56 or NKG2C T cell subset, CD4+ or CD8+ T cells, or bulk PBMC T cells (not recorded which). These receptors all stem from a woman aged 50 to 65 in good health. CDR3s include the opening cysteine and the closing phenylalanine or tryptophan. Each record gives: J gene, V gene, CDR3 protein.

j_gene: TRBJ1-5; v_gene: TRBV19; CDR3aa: CASSIRVWQPQHF
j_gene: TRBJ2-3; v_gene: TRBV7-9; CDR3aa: CASSFSRFDTQYF
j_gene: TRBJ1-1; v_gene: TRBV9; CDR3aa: CASSAGDSRRGGAFF
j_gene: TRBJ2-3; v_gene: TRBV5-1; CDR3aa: CASSYLQGPDTQYF
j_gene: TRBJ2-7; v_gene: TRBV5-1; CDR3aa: CASSLEQRTSSYEQYF
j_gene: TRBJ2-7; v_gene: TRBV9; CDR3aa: CASSTTDYEQYF
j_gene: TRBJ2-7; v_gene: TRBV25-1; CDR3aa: CASSEFGSTSYEQYF
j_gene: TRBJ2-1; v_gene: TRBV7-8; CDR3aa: CASIERREVTYNEQFF
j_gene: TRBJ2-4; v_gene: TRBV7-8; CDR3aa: CASSENKNIQYF
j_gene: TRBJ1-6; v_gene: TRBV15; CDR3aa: CATSPRQNFNSPLHF
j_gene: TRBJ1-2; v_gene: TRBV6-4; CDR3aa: CASRGPGIYGYTF
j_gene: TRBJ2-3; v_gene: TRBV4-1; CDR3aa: CASSFGPGLDTQYF
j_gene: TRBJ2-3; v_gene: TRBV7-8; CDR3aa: CASSFGGEGRDTQYF
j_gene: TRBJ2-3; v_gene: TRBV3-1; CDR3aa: CASSQVTSGSGDTQYF
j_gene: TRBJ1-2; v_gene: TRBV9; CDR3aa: CASSGLSGINYGYTF
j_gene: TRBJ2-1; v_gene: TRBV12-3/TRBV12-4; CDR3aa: CASSVKWEQFF
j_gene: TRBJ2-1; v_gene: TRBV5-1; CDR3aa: CASSLAGGNPQFF
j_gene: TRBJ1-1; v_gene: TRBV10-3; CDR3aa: CAISALGVNTEAFF
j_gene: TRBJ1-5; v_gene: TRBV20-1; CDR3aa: CSASEGQYNQPQHF
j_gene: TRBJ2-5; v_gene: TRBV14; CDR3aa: CASSWQGAQETQYF
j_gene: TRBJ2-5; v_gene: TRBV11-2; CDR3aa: CASSPSRIVETQYF
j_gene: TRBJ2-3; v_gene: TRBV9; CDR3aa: CASSLSGQITDTQYF
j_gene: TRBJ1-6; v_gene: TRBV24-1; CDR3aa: CATSDLESQGFNSPLHF
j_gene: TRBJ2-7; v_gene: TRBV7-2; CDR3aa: CASSLAGGVSYEQYF
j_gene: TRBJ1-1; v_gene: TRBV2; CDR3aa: CASSEVTGRTEAFF
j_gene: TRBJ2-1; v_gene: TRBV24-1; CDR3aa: CATSDLTSSYNEQFF
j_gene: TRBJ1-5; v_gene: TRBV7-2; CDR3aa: CASSWSGTGYQPQHF
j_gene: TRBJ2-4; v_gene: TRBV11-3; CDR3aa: CASSLNRGLDIQYF
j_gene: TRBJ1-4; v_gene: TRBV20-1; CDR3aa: CSARYITGEDEKLFF
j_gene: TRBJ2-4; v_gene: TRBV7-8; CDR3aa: CASSLSEDRPEASQYF
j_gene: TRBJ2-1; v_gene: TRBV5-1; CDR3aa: CASSPGRDSGLGLAGVQQFF
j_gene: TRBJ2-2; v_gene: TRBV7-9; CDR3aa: CASSLFSPRRTTTGELFF
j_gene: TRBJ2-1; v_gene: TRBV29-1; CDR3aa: CSVDQRFSYNEQFF
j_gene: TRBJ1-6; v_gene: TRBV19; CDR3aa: CASSIDPQGVNSPLHF
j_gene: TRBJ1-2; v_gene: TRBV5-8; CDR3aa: CASSLPGFNYGYTF
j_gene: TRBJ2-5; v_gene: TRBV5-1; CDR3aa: CASSFGPQETQYF
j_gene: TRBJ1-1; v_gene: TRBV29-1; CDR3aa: CSVRTGNTEAFF
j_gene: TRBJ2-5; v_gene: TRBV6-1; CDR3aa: CASSRTGGLEETQYF
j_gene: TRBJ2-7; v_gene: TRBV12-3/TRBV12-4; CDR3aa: CASRRGLAVADEQYF
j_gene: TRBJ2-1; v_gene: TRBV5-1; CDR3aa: CASSLGGTDGNEQFF
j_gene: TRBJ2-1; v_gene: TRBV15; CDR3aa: CATSRDPGGLGNEQFF
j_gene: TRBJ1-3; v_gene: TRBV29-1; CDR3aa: CSVDGGGHTIYF
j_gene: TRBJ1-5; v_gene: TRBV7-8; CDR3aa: CASRGGRDRNQPQHF
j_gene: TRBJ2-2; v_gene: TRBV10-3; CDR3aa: CAISGMAREGTDTGELFF
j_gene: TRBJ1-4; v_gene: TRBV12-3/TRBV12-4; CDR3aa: CASSYQGPITNEKLFF
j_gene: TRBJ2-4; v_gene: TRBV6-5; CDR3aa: CASSYSGTKNIQYF
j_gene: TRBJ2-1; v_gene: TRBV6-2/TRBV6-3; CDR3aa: CASTRRLASEQFF
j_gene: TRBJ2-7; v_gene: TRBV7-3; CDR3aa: CASPVIGLDYEQYF
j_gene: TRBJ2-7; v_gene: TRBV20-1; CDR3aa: CSAETTSGRPYEQYF
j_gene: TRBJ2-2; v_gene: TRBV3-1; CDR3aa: CASSQDQHRTGGQILVGELFF
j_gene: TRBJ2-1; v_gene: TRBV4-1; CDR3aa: CASSQDTITSGAYNEQFF
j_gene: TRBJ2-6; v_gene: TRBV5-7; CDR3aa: CASSFCLGQPPGREANVLTF
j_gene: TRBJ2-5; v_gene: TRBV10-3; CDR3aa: CAISVGGIETQYF
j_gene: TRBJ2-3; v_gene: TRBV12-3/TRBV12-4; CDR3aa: CASRRPLTGVITDTQYF